This T cell receptor (beta chain) comes out of a study of T cell responses to AZD1222 COVID-19 vaccine (dated by TCRdb to about 2021). Context from the whole study: AZD1222 recipients whose second dose came at about 4 weeks and those whose second dose came at about 12 weeks were combined into one group, since spike-specific TCR depth and breadth did not differ between the two schedules. A total of over 230 trial participants underwent TCR sequencing, of whom 207 received two doses of AZD1222 and approximately 25 received two doses of the MenACWY control vaccine. Trial participants were enrolled into age subgroups of 18-55, 56-69 and 70-plus years, which contained approximately 150, 30 and 60 TCR-sequenced participants, respectively. Paper-wide results and their limitations: After two AZD1222 doses, both the breadth and the depth of spike-specific TCRs were significantly higher than at day 0 and than in MenACWY recipients. Because no day 14 peak-response samples were available, repertoires were characterized only after the peak T cell response. Conclusions about previously exposed vaccinees are limited, since just six AZD1222 recipients were seropositive for SARS-CoV-2 at baseline. Epitopes outside the regions mutated in the B.1.351 and B.1.1.7 variants were reportedly recognized by nearly half of the unique spike-specific TCRs. Participants were mostly white British, with more females than males. The authors suggested clonal diversity may have been underestimated. The 56-69-year group was small, and its depth increase did not reach significance, likely because of low power. The vaccine-associated CD4 TCRs covered the entire spike protein, and the dominant responses fell in regions 160-218 and 743-854.

The CDR3 regions of human TCRbeta chains were analyzed by immunosequencing. The authors' pipeline ran thus. TCRs in the repertoires were matched against a reference library of SARS-CoV-2-specific TCRs that had been generated with the MIRA antigen-specificity platform. Breadth was defined as the fraction of unique TCRs that were SARS-CoV-2-associated. Depth was defined as the fraction of total T cells that were SARS-CoV-2-associated. Using the MIRA data, every spike-specific TCR was mapped to the spike region that the TCR reacted to and assigned to either a CD4 or a CD8 class. Log10-transformed breadth and depth values were compared by one-way ANOVA with Sidak's multiple comparisons tests. Imported from immuneACCESS, the table was reduced by TCRdb to in-frame sequences with V and J called. These copies leave out some clones; in studies compared against another copy, an unresolved V gene accounts for under half, and the cause of the remainder is not known. That table supplies the V and J calls and clone size; D and trimming were determined from the DNA. This sample is represented by about 73,000 clones; 88% of them were singletons. Of the sample, roughly 20% is held by the ten largest clones.

Explained via the paper, the time point label denotes: baseline before first vaccination. The vaccinee samples were drawn from two UK trials, COV001 and COV002, one of which was a single-blind randomized controlled phase 2/3 trial testing AZD1222 (ChAdOx1 nCoV-19) in healthy adults. For TCRbeta chain sequencing, PBMC samples from trial participants were taken at day 0 and at day 28 after the second dose. At the junction V is shortened by 3 bases and J by 7 bases, with 7 bases in between. From the cysteine up to the phenylalanine, the CDR3 has a length of 13 residues. Only the CDR3 DNA is retained, 39 bases long and in frame from the first base. The CDR1 and CDR2 encoded by the germline V gene (reference sequence) are LNHDA and SQIVND. Turning to this clone: The antigen it recognizes is unknown. Base qualities are missing; no much larger clone stands one base away.

This clonotype originated in an adult in good health. Recombination connected TRBV19 to TRBJ1-6; too little of a D gene remains to name it. The sequences come from peripheral blood, collected on day 0 of AZD1222 vaccination. CDR3 reads: CASSMPGNSPLHF. The DNA sequence reads TGTGCCAGTAGTATGCCGGGGAATTCACCCCTCCACTTT.